This TCR beta chain is from a study of Graves' ophthalmopathy and Graves' hyperthyroidism. The CDR3 contains 14 residues. CDR1 is SNHLY, CDR2 FYNNEI, per germline. Newly diagnosed, the hyperthyroidism patients had under 2 months' duration and were aged 18 to 65. A diagnosis was made from clinical symptoms together with serum thyroxine, TRAb, thyroid ultrasound and orbital computed tomography. Investigators amplified TCR beta CDR3 regions from RNA transcripts. Scientists carried out first-round RT-PCR using HTBI primers and then a second-round multiplex PCR. TCRdb passed the multiplex PCR reads through MiXCR, listing each CDR3 protein once. Of 680,000 or so distinct CDR3 sequences listed, about a fifth are singletons. A word on this clonotype: The junction does not match germline at one end; this may be a read error.

Specimen: peripheral blood. This chain connects TRBV2 to TRBJ2-6; 7 bases align to TRBD1. The receptor's source is a woman between 18 and 29 years old with stable Graves' hyperthyroidism. Some clones in this sample may be carry-over from other donors' samples. In nucleotides, the CDR3 is TGTGCCAGCTCCGGGACAGTTGGGGCCAACGTTCTGACTTTC. This codes for CASSGTVGANVLTF. The variable domain in full, with the rest retrieved from reference TRBV2 and TRBJ2-6, is EPEVTQTPSHQVTQMGQEVILRCVPISNHLYFYWYRQILGQKVEFLVSFYNNEISEKSEIFDDQFSVERPDGSNFTLKIRSTKLEDSAMYFCASSGTVGANVLTFGAGSRLTVL.